The 30 T cell receptor beta chains reported below all come from one sample, sequenced in a study of CD8 T cells in ankylosing spondylitis (dated by TCRdb to the late 2010s). Receptor amplification or capture employed 5' RACE. Sequencing used an Illumina HiSeq 2500. TCRdb ran its own pipeline on the public reads, namely fastp trimming at Q25 and MiXCR clone calling, and kept in-frame beta chains. For every CDR3 protein sequence, its rows merge into one entry that carries the most common genes and DNA. In all, the sample holds 40,000 or so distinct CDR3 sequences, and 2.7% of those were seen once. Approximately 4.3% of the sample is held by the ten biggest clonotypes. Sequencing was done on a sample of blood, either unsorted or a sorted T cell fraction (not recorded which). Receptors originate from a male donor with ankylosing spondylitis or in good health (not recorded which).

This clonotype was observed many times. The chain couples TRBV9 to TRBJ2-5; tentatively, D is TRBD2 (7 bases). The ends were cut back, 3 bases at V and 2 bases at J, with 17 bases in the middle. The CDR3 consists of 16 residues. Germline V CDR1 and CDR2: SGDLS, YYNGEE. Here the CDR3 DNA reads TGTGCCAGCAGCGGTAGAGGGGGGCGGGAGCAAGAGACCCAGTACTTC. It encodes CASSGRGGREQETQYF. The entire variable domain, with the rest obtained from reference TRBV9 and TRBJ2-5, is as follows: DSGVTQTPKHLITATGQRVTLRCSPRSGDLSVYWYQQSLDQGLQFLIQYYNGEERAKGNILERFSAQQFPDLHSELNLSSLELGDSALYFCASSGRGGREQETQYFGPGTRLLVL.

This chain joins TRBV9 and TRBJ1-2; D might be TRBD1 (5 bases). This CDR3 contains 14 residues. Trimming pared 5 bases from V and 4 bases from J, leaving 15 bases between. CDR1 and CDR2 from the germline V gene are SGDLS and YYNGEE. The CDR3 coding sequence is TGTGCCAGCAGGAAGGGGACGGACCTCTATGGCTACACCTTC. It is translated as CASRKGTDLYGYTF. Using reference TRBV9 and TRBJ1-2 for the parts outside the CDR3, the full variable domain is DSGVTQTPKHLITATGQRVTLRCSPRSGDLSVYWYQQSLDQGLQFLIQYYNGEERAKGNILERFSAQQFPDLHSELNLSSLELGDSALYFCASRKGTDLYGYTFGSGTRLTVV.

This clonotype was found many times. The chain employs TRBV9 and TRBJ2-7; D is possibly TRBD1 or TRBD2 (5 bases each). The CDR3 is 15 residues long. CDR1 SGDLS and CDR2 YYNGEE come from the germline V gene. V was clipped by 0 bases and J by 0 bases, with 10 bases between them. The CDR3 protein is CASSVDAGSSYEQYF. The CDR3 DNA is TGTGCCAGCAGCGTAGACGCAGGGAGCTCCTACGAGCAGTACTTC.

In its sample, this clonotype was seen once. CDR3 bases: TGTGCCAGCAGCGTAGCTCCGATTAGCTCCTACGAGCAGTACTTC. This encodes CASSVAPISSYEQYF. The rearrangement joins TRBV9 to TRBJ2-7; D gene uncertain. Trimming pared 0 bases from V and 0 bases from J, leaving 10 bases between. Germline V gene lookup returns CDR1 SGDLS and CDR2 YYNGEE. CDR3 length: 15 residues.

This clonotype was found many times. CDR3 bases: TGTGCCAGCAGCGTAGCTTGGGGGCGCGACAATTCACCCCTCCACTTT. Amino acid sequence: CASSVAWGRDNSPLHF. The chain uses TRBV9 and TRBJ1-6; TRBD1 is a possible D gene (6 bases). The CDR3 covers 16 residues. Germline loops: CDR1 SGDLS, CDR2 YYNGEE. V dropped 0 bases and J dropped 7 bases, with 14 bases sitting between them.

This clonotype was counted many times. This chain links TRBV9 with TRBJ1-2, with no clear D. Trimming removed 3 bases from V and 8 bases from J, with 5 bases in between. Germline CDR1 is SGDLS and CDR2 is YYNGEE. This CDR3 is 10 amino acids long. The CDR3 DNA is TGTGCCAGCAGCGGTTCAGGCTACACCTTC. Translated: CASSGSGYTF.

This clonotype was seen at least ten times. The CDR3 region has the DNA TGTGCCAGCAGCGTACGGGGGTTGGACACCGGGGAGCTGTTTTTT. Its translation is CASSVRGLDTGELFF. The genes are TRBV9 and TRBJ2-2, with D maybe TRBD2 (6 bases). Germline loops: CDR1 SGDLS, CDR2 YYNGEE. CDR3 size: 15 residues. The V gene lost 1 base and the J gene lost 3 bases, with 10 bases spanning the gap. The whole variable domain, filled in from reference TRBV9 and TRBJ2-2, reads DSGVTQTPKHLITATGQRVTLRCSPRSGDLSVYWYQQSLDQGLQFLIQYYNGEERAKGNILERFSAQQFPDLHSELNLSSLELGDSALYFCASSVRGLDTGELFFGEGSRLTVL.

Many counts were recorded for this clonotype. V gene TRBV9 combines with J gene TRBJ2-6, with unresolved D. This CDR3 comprises 15 residues. Germline V CDR1 and CDR2: SGDLS, YYNGEE. The V gene lost 1 base and the J gene lost 1 base, with 6 bases spanning the gap. The CDR3 coding sequence is TGTGCCAGCAGCGTATCGAGTTCTGGGGCCAACGTCCTGACTTTC. Translated: CASSVSSSGANVLTF.

This clonotype was counted ten times or more. V is TRBV9 and J is TRBJ2-7, with a tentative D call TRBD1 (5 bases). Germline V gives CDR1 SGDLS, CDR2 YYNGEE. The CDR3 covers 15 residues. The V gene lost 0 bases and the J gene lost 4 bases, with 14 bases spanning the gap. CDR3 protein: CASSVDFRAWYEQYF. The DNA of the CDR3 is TGTGCCAGCAGCGTAGATTTCAGGGCGTGGTACGAGCAGTACTTC. Using reference TRBV9 and TRBJ2-7 for the parts outside the CDR3, the full variable domain is DSGVTQTPKHLITATGQRVTLRCSPRSGDLSVYWYQQSLDQGLQFLIQYYNGEERAKGNILERFSAQQFPDLHSELNLSSLELGDSALYFCASSVDFRAWYEQYFGPGTRLTVT.

This clonotype was found many times. The CDR3 DNA reads TGTGCCAGCAGCGTAGTCCCGGGAACAGATACGCAGTATTTT. Translation: CASSVVPGTDTQYF. The chain uses TRBV9 and TRBJ2-3, with D possibly being TRBD2 (5 bases). The length of the CDR3 is 14 residues. Germline V CDR1 and CDR2: SGDLS, YYNGEE. Trimming cost V 0 bases and J 3 bases, with 8 bases left between them.

Details on this clonotype: A much larger clone differs by one base, so this may be a read error. This chain uses TRBV9 with TRBJ2-7; 9 nucleotides match TRBD1. The ends lost 4 bases at V and 5 bases at J; junction bases unmatched: 10. Germline values: CDR1 SGDLS, CDR2 YYNGEE. This CDR3 is built from 15 residues. Here the CDR3 reads CASSPGWDRADEQYF. As DNA, the CDR3 is TGTGCCAGCAGCCCCGGCTGGGACAGGGCGGACGAGCAGTACTTC.

In this sample, this clonotype turned up many times. The chain uses TRBV9 and TRBJ2-7, with TRBD1 matching over 8 bases. Germline-derived CDR1 and CDR2 are SGDLS and YYNGEE. The CDR3 consists of 13 residues. Trimming removed 3 bases from V and 6 bases from J; junction bases left unmatched: 5. This CDR3 reads CASSADRVGEQYF. Written as DNA, the CDR3 is TGTGCCAGCAGCGCGGACAGGGTCGGCGAGCAGTACTTC.

This clonotype appeared many times. The rearrangement uses TRBV9 and TRBJ1-1, with D perhaps matching TRBD1 (5 bases). Germline assignment: CDR1 SGDLS and CDR2 YYNGEE. The length of the CDR3 is 14 residues. Trimming left V 0 bases short and J 0 bases short, with 6 bases between. Written as DNA, the CDR3 is TGTGCCAGCAGCGTAGAGGGGATGAACACTGAAGCTTTCTTT. It yields the protein CASSVEGMNTEAFF.

This clonotype was counted many times. The chain employs TRBV9 and TRBJ2-2; 7 positions agree with TRBD1. The CDR3 runs 15 residues. Germline-derived CDR1 and CDR2 are SGDLS and YYNGEE. With V trimmed by 2 bases and J by 1 base, 2 bases remained unmatched. The DNA for the CDR3 is TGTGCCAGCAGCGTGGACAGGTTGAACACCGGGGAGCTGTTTTTT. The encoded protein is CASSVDRLNTGELFF.

There are many counts of this clonotype. The CDR3 protein is CASSVTSGSVEQYF. Written as DNA, the CDR3 is TGTGCCAGCAGCGTGACTAGCGGGTCGGTCGAGCAGTACTTC. This chain uses TRBV9 with TRBJ2-7; 10 bases line up with TRBD2. The junction had 5 bases not matched to a gene; V was cut back by 2 bases and J by 6 bases. Germline V gene lookup returns CDR1 SGDLS and CDR2 YYNGEE. The CDR3 runs to 14 residues.

Many counts were recorded for this clonotype. The rearrangement uses TRBV9 and TRBJ2-1, with D perhaps being TRBD1 or TRBD2 (5 bases each). CDR3 size: 14 residues. The germline V and J ends were trimmed by 3 bases and 5 bases, with 12 bases remaining between them. CDR1 and CDR2 from the germline V gene are SGDLS and YYNGEE. The DNA of the CDR3 is TGTGCCAGCAGCGCCTGGGACGGAGACAATGAGCAGTTCTTC. This codes for CASSAWDGDNEQFF.

This clonotype was detected many times. The chain recombines TRBV9 with TRBJ2-5; TRBD1 is a possible D gene (5 bases). The CDR3 consists of 13 residues. Per the germline V gene, CDR1 is SGDLS and CDR2 is YYNGEE. Between the trimmed V and J ends, which lost 2 bases and 5 bases, there was a span of 10 bases. The CDR3 DNA is TGTGCCAGCAGCGTCAACGCAGGGGAGACCCAGTACTTC. Translating gives CASSVNAGETQYF.

The chain has TRBV9 and TRBJ1-1; the match to TRBD1 covers 7 bases. Trimming removed 2 bases from V and 4 bases from J; junction bases left unmatched: 5. The CDR3 consists of 14 residues. The germline CDR1 and CDR2 sequences are SGDLS and YYNGEE. The CDR3 spells CASSVTGDSTEAFF. The CDR3 DNA reads as TGTGCCAGCAGCGTCACAGGGGACTCCACTGAAGCTTTCTTT.

This clonotype was detected ten times or more. The chain recombines TRBV9 with TRBJ1-1; weak D call: TRBD1 (5 bases). Germline V gene lookup returns CDR1 SGDLS and CDR2 YYNGEE. V was clipped by 0 bases and J by 1 base, with 10 bases between them. CDR3 length: 15 residues. DNA of the CDR3: TGTGCCAGCAGCGTAGCACCGGGGACGAACACTGAAGCTTTCTTT. Residues: CASSVAPGTNTEAFF.

This clonotype was observed many times. J is TRBJ1-4 and V is TRBV21-1; the D call in the table, TRBD1, was not verified against the DNA. TRBV21-1 is shown as a pseudogene. The CDR3 loop spans 15 amino acids. CDR3 nucleotide sequence: TGTGCCAGCAGCTACACAGGGGGGATAAATGAAAAACTGTTTTTT. As protein: CASSYTGGINEKLFF.

This clonotype was seen ten or more times. The chain carries TRBV9 and TRBJ2-7, with TRBD1 matching over 9 bases. This CDR3 is built from 15 residues. CDR1 and CDR2 (germline): SGDLS, YYNGEE. V trimming: 0 bases; J trimming: 2 bases; junction bases outside the gene matches: 3. Written as DNA, the CDR3 is TGTGCCAGCAGCGTAGAACAGGGGGCCACCTACGAGCAGTACTTC. It codes for CASSVEQGATYEQYF.

This clonotype was seen ten or more times. The chain employs TRBV9 and TRBJ2-1; D is unresolved. V shed 2 bases and J shed 0 bases, with 9 bases lying between them. The CDR3 runs to 15 residues. From germline, CDR1 is SGDLS and CDR2 YYNGEE. DNA for the CDR3: TGTGCCAGCAGCGTCCTAACCAACTCCTACAATGAGCAGTTCTTC. This codes for CASSVLTNSYNEQFF.

This clonotype was recorded many times. The V gene is TRBV9, the J gene TRBJ1-1; D is undetermined. The germline CDR1 and CDR2 sequences are SGDLS and YYNGEE. V lost 4 bases and J lost 5, with 18 bases in between. The CDR3 extends over 15 amino acids. For the CDR3, the DNA is TGTGCCAGCAGCACCCCCCGCCGCGGCCGGACTGAAGCTTTCTTT. Its translation: CASSTPRRGRTEAFF.

This clonotype was seen at least ten times. This chain joins TRBV9 and TRBJ1-6; 8 positions agree with TRBD1. The CDR3 extends over 15 amino acids. Looked up from germline, CDR1 is SGDLS and CDR2 is YYNGEE. Unmatched junction bases numbered 6, after V lost 3 bases and J lost 7 bases. The DNA of the CDR3 is TGTGCCAGCAGCGCGGCGCGACAGGGGAATTCACCCCTCCACTTT. Its translation: CASSAARQGNSPLHF.

This clonotype was seen many times. The chain couples TRBV9 to TRBJ2-5, with D perhaps TRBD2 (6 bases). The CDR3 is 14 residues long. The germline V gene has CDR1 SGDLS and CDR2 YYNGEE. Between the trimmed V and J ends, which lost 1 base and 1 base, there was a span of 8 bases. The CDR3 here is CASSVQGGQETQYF. CDR3 sequence (DNA): TGTGCCAGCAGCGTACAGGGAGGCCAAGAGACCCAGTACTTC.

This clonotype was counted many times. The genes are TRBV9 and TRBJ2-2; the D is unclear. Trimming shortened V by 0 bases and J by 7 bases, and 7 bases separated the two germline ends. The CDR3 loop spans 13 amino acids. CDR1 and CDR2 (germline): SGDLS, YYNGEE. CDR3 sequence: CASSVELIGELFF. CDR3 sequence (DNA): TGTGCCAGCAGCGTAGAATTAATCGGGGAGCTGTTTTTT.

In its sample, this clonotype ranks as medium-sized. CDR3 coding DNA: TGTGCCAGCAGTCCCCCACTCGGGAGTGGGACAGATACGCAGTATTTT. It encodes CASSPPLGSGTDTQYF. This chain uses TRBV9 with TRBJ2-3; weak D call: TRBD2 (6 bases). The germline CDR1 and CDR2 sequences are SGDLS and YYNGEE. V was cut by 5 bases and J by 3 bases, with 19 bases left in between. CDR3 length equals 16 residues.

Ten or more counts support this clonotype. The chain employs TRBV9 and TRBJ2-6; 12 positions match TRBD2. CDR3 length: 20 residues. V was clipped by 0 bases and J by 0 bases; unmatched bases: 7. CDR1 and CDR2 from the germline V gene are SGDLS and YYNGEE. CDR3 DNA: TGTGCCAGCAGCGTAGCTCCGCTAGCGGGAGGGTACTCTGGGGCCAACGTCCTGACTTTC. It yields the protein CASSVAPLAGGYSGANVLTF.

This clonotype occurred many times. This chain joins TRBV9 and TRBJ2-1; TRBD1 aligns across 7 bases. This CDR3 is built from 15 residues. Germline trimming cut 3 bases from V and 4 bases from J; bases unmatched to any gene: 7. Germline CDR1 and CDR2: SGDLS and YYNGEE. The chain's CDR3 is CASSATGATYNEQFF. DNA of the CDR3: TGTGCCAGCAGCGCCACAGGGGCTACTTACAATGAGCAGTTCTTC.

This clonotype was detected ten times or more. This chain connects TRBV9 to TRBJ2-5, with unresolved D. V lost 2 bases and J lost 2, with 10 bases in between. This CDR3 region has 14 residues. Germline CDR1 and CDR2: SGDLS and YYNGEE. This CDR3 reads CASSVGRQQETQYF. CDR3 DNA: TGTGCCAGCAGCGTCGGACGGCAACAAGAGACCCAGTACTTC.